Included here is one TCR beta chain sequence, with context. Per the original methods: Amplification of reference gene primers provided the estimated nucleated cell counts. Profiled with immunoSEQ multiplex PCR; TCRdb holds only in-frame clones, not every one. V, J and clone size derive from that table, while D and trimming were established from the DNA sequence. The repertoire holds around 320,000 clones, with around 89% as singletons. These data are taken from a study of blood T cell repertoires in COVID-19. The overall study: Sites across the United States, Italy and Spain contributed samples from acute and convalescent COVID-19. Sample material is recorded as cDNA or gDNA derived from T cells, B-cell-depleted T cells, or PBMCs.

Sequenced: peripheral blood. The source is a woman in her twenties or thirties who had recovered from COVID-19.

DNA of the CDR3: TGTGCCAGCAGCCACGCCCACACTAGAACAAACAAGAACACTGAAGCTTTCTTT. It specifies CASSHAHTRTNKNTEAFF. The J gene is TRBJ1-1, the V gene TRBV4-2, with D uncertain. The CDR3 extends over 18 amino acids. CDR1 and CDR2 from the germline V gene are LGHNA and YNFKEQ. Trimming removed 3 bases from V and 1 base from J, with 21 bases in between.